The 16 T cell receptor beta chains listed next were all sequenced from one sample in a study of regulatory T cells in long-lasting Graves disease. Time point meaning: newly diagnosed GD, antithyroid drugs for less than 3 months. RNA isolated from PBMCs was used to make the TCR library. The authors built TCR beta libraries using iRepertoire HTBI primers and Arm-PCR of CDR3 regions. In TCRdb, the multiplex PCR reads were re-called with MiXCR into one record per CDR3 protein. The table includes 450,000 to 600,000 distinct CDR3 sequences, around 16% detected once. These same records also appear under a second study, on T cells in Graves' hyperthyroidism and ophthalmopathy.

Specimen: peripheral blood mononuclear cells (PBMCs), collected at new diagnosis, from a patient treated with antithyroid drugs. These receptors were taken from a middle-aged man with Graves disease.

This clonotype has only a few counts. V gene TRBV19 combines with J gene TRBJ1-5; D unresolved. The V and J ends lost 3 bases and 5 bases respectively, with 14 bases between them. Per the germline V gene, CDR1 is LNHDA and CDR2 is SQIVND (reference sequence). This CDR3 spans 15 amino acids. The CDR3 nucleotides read TGTGCCAGTAGTATCTCAGCTTCCCCCGATCAGCCCCAGCATTTT. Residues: CASSISASPDQPQHF.

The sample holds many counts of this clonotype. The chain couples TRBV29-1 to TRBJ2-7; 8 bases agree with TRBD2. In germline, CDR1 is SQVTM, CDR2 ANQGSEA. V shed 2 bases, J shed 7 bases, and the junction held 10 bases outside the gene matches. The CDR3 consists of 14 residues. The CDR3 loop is CSVEPGTRGREQYF. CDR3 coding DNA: TGCAGCGTTGAACCTGGGACTAGAGGTCGGGAGCAGTACTTC.

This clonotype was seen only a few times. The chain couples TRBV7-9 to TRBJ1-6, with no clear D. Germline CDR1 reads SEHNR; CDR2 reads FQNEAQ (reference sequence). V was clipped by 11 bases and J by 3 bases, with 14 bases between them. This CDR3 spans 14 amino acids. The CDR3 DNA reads TGTGCCTGGGAGCCAGATAGCTATAATTCACCCCTCCACTTT. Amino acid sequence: CAWEPDSYNSPLHF.

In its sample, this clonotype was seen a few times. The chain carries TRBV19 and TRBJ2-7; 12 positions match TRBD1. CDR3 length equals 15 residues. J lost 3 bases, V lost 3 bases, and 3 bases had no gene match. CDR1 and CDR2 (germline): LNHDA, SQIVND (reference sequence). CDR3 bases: TGTGCCAGTAGTATGGGGACAGGGGGCGACTACGAGCAGTACTTC. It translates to CASSMGTGGDYEQYF.

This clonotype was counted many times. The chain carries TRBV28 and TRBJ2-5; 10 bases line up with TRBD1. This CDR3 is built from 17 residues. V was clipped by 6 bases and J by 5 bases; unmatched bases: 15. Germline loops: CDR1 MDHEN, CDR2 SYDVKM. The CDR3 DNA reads TGTGCCAGCAGCCTCGCCTTAGGGACAGGGGTTGGTGAGACCCAGTACTTC. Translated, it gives CASSLALGTGVGETQYF.

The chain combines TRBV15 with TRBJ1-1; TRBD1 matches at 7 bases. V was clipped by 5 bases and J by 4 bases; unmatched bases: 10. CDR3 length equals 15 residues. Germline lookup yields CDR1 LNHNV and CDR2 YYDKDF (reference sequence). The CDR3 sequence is CATSPLGGWGTEAFF. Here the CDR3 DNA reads TGTGCCACCAGCCCTTTAGGGGGCTGGGGCACTGAAGCTTTCTTT.

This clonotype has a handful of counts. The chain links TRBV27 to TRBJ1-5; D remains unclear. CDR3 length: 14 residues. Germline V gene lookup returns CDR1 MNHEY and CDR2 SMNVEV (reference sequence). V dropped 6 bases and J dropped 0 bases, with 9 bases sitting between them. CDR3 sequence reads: CASRKQNSNQPQHF. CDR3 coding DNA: TGTGCCAGCAGGAAACAGAATAGCAATCAGCCCCAGCATTTT.

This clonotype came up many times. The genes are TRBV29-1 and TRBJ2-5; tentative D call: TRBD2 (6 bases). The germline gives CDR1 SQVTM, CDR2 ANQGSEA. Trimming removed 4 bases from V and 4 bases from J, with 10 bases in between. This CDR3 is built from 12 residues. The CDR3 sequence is CSVVGGGETQYF. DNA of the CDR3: TGCAGCGTTGTCGGGGGAGGAGAGACCCAGTACTTC.

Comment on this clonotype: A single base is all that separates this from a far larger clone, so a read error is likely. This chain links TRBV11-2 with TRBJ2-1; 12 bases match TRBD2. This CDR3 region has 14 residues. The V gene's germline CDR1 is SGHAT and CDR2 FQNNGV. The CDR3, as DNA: TGTGCCAGCAGGACTAGCGGGAGATACAATGAGCAGCTCTTC. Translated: CASRTSGRYNEQLF.

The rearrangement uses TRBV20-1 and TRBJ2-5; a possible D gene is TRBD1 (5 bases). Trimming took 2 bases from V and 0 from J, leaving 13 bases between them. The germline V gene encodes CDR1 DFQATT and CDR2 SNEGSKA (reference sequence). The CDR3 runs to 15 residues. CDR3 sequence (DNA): TGCAGTGCTAGACGTATTCCAGGGAACCAAGAGACCCAGTACTTC. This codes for CSARRIPGNQETQYF.

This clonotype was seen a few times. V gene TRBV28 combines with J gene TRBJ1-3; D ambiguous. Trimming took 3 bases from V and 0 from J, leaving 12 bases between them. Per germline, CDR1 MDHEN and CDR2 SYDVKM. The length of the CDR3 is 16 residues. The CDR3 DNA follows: TGTGCCAGCAGTTTTACCACGGGAAGCTCTGGAAACACCATATATTTT. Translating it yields CASSFTTGSSGNTIYF.

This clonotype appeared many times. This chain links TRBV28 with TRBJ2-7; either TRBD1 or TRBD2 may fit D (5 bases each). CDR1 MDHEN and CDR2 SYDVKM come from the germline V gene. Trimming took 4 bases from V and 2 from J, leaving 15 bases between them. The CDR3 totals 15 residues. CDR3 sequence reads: CASSSRAGFTYEQYF. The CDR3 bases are TGTGCCAGCAGTTCGCGGGCAGGGTTCACCTACGAGCAGTACTTC.

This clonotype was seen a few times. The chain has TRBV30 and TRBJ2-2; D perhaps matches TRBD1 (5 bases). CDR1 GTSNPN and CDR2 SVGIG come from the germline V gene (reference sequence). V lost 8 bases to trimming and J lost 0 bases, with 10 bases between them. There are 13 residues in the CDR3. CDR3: CAHWTTNTGELFF. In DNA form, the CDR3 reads TGTGCCCACTGGACAACGAACACCGGGGAGCTGTTTTTT.

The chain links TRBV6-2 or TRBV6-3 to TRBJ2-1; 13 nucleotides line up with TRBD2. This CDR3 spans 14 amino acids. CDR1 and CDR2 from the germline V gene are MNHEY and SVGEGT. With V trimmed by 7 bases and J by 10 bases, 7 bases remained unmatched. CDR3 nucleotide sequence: TGTGCCAGCAAACTAGCGGGGGGGAGGGGCGAGCAGTTCTTC. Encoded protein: CASKLAGGRGEQFF.

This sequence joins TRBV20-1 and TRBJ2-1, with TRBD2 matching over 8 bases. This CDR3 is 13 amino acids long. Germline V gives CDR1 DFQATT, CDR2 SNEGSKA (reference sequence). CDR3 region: CSNEAGARSEQFF. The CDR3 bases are TGCAGCAACGAAGCGGGAGCGCGAAGTGAGCAGTTCTTC.

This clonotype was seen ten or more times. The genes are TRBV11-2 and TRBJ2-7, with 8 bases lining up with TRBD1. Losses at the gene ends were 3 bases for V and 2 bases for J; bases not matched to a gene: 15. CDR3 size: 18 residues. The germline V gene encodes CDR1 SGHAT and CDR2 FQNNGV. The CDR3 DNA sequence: TGTGCCAGCAGCTTGGGGACAGGACCAATGGGCCAAGCCTACGAGCAGTACTTC. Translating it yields CASSLGTGPMGQAYEQYF.